Following are 21 T cell receptor beta chains from one sample sequenced in a study of cytomegalovirus exposure and HLA in healthy donors. 60 Vbeta and 13 Jbeta primers were used in PCR. Here immunoSEQ multiplex PCR was the method, and the copy in TCRdb shows in-frame clones only, minus some. This table holds about 190,000 clones, approximately 79% found once. Sequencing was carried out using PBMCs. These receptors originate from a middle-aged man in good health and CMV-seropositive.

This clone was observed a few times. This chain joins TRBV7-2 and TRBJ2-7; D unresolved. CDR1 is SGHTA, CDR2 FQGNSA, per germline. V was clipped by 5 bases and J by 5 bases, with 10 bases between them. CDR3 length equals 12 residues. CDR3 loop: CASSPAVHEQYF. CDR3 nucleotides: TGTGCCAGCAGCCCCGCGGTCCACGAGCAGTACTTC. Full variable domain (rest looked up from reference TRBV7-2 and TRBJ2-7): GAGVSQSPSNKVTEKGKDVELRCDPISGHTALYWYRQSLGQGLEFLIYFQGNSAPDKSGLPSDRFSAERTGGSVSTLTIQRTQQEDSAVYLCASSPAVHEQYFGPGTRLTVT.

With regard to this clone: The same CDR3 also results from other DNA sequences found in this sample. The rearrangement joins TRBV5-1 to TRBJ1-5; 9 bases are shared with TRBD1. V dropped 0 bases and J dropped 2; count of bases not matched to a gene: 0. The CDR3 length is 15 residues. Germline lookup yields CDR1 SGHRS and CDR2 YFSETQ. The CDR3 sequence is CASSLGTGGNQPQHF. CDR3 sequence (DNA): TGCGCCAGCAGCTTGGGGACAGGGGGCAATCAGCCCCAGCATTTT. Using reference TRBV5-1 and TRBJ1-5 for the parts outside the CDR3, the full variable domain is KAGVTQTPRYLIKTRGQQVTLSCSPISGHRSVSWYQQTPGQGLQFLFEYFSETQRNKGNFPGRFSGRQFSNSRSEMNVSTLELGDSALYLCASSLGTGGNQPQHFGDGTRLSIL.

This chain connects TRBV13 to TRBJ1-1; 9 bases match TRBD1. V shed 5 bases, J shed 4 bases, and the junction held 11 bases outside the gene matches. The CDR3 contains 16 residues. Germline values: CDR1 PRHDT, CDR2 FYEKMQ (reference sequence). The CDR3 loop reads CASSRGQGTPFTEAFF. DNA of the CDR3: TGTGCCAGCAGCCGAGGACAGGGGACCCCGTTCACTGAAGCTTTCTTT.

The J gene is TRBJ1-2, the V gene TRBV10-3, with D possibly TRBD1 on 6 matching bases. Trimming removed 8 bases from V and 6 bases from J, with 22 bases in between. The germline gives CDR1 ENHRY, CDR2 SYGVKD. The CDR3 contains 15 residues. The CDR3 DNA follows: TGTGCCATCGGAGCCGGGACACAGACGTTTAATGGCTACACCTTC. Its protein product is CAIGAGTQTFNGYTF.

This clone has only a few counts. The chain uses TRBV19 and TRBJ1-5; unclear D gene. The CDR3 totals 12 residues. The V gene lost 5 bases and the J gene lost 3 bases, with 5 bases spanning the gap. Germline loops: CDR1 LNHDA, CDR2 SQIVND (reference sequence). Here the CDR3 reads CASSGPNQPQHF. The DNA for the CDR3 is TGTGCCAGTAGTGGCCCCAATCAGCCCCAGCATTTT.

V gene TRBV5-6 combines with J gene TRBJ2-1, with a weak D call TRBD1 (5 bases). The length of the CDR3 is 14 residues. V dropped 1 base and J dropped 6 bases, with 11 bases sitting between them. Per germline, CDR1 SGHDT and CDR2 YYEEEE. CDR3 DNA: TGTGCCAGCAGCTTGCAGGGCAGCCTCAATGAGCAGTTCTTC. This gives the protein CASSLQGSLNEQFF.

The chain combines TRBV21-1 with TRBJ1-2; no check of the table's D call, TRBD1, against the DNA was made. TRBV21-1 is designated a pseudogene. The CDR3 totals 17 residues. The CDR3 nucleotides are TGTGCCAGCAGCAAAGTTCTCATAGGGGACAGAGATTATGGCTACACCTTC. Its protein product is CASSKVLIGDRDYGYTF.

This chain joins TRBV7-9 and TRBJ2-5; maybe TRBD1 (5 bases). Looked up from germline, CDR1 is SEHNR and CDR2 is FQNEAQ (reference sequence). Between the trimmed V and J ends, which lost 2 bases and 0 bases, there was a span of 7 bases. The CDR3 length is 14 residues. The CDR3 protein is CASSLQGDQETQYF. DNA for the CDR3: TGTGCCAGCAGCTTACAAGGGGACCAAGAGACCCAGTACTTC.

V gene TRBV5-6 combines with J gene TRBJ1-5; D uncertain. The V gene lost 5 bases and the J gene lost 4 bases, with 7 bases spanning the gap. In germline, CDR1 is SGHDT, CDR2 YYEEEE. This CDR3 is 12 amino acids long. CDR3 in DNA: TGTGCCAGCAGTTTACTAAATCAGCCCCAGCATTTT. Protein sequence: CASSLLNQPQHF.

Turning to this clone: Other DNA sequences within the sample encode an identical CDR3. The V gene is TRBV19, the J gene TRBJ2-3; TRBD2 agrees at 7 bases. The CDR3 runs 11 residues. V lost 8 bases, J lost 6 bases, and 2 bases stayed unmatched. CDR1 and CDR2 from the germline V gene are LNHDA and SQIVND (reference sequence). CDR3 nucleotide sequence: TGTGCCAGTCGAGCGGGGGATACGCAGTATTTT. Translation: CASRAGDTQYF.

This clone has just a few counts. The chain employs TRBV25-1 and TRBJ2-2; unclear D gene. Germline V lookup: CDR1 MGHDK, CDR2 SYGVNS. The CDR3 has 13 amino acids. Trimming cost V 6 bases and J 6 bases, with 11 bases left between them. CDR3 in DNA: TGTGCCAGCAGCGCCATCGGAGCCGGGGAGCTGTTTTTT. Translated, it gives CASSAIGAGELFF.

V and J are TRBV19 and TRBJ2-6; 7 bases fit TRBD1. With V trimmed by 3 bases and J by 2 bases, 10 bases remained unmatched. Looked up from germline, CDR1 is LNHDA and CDR2 is SQIVND (reference sequence). The CDR3 spans 18 residues. Written as DNA, the CDR3 is TGTGCCAGTAGTATGGTCAGACAGGGCCACACTGGGGCCAACGTCCTGACTTTC. Translated: CASSMVRQGHTGANVLTF.

The chain combines TRBV7-6 with TRBJ2-1, with D perhaps matching TRBD2 (7 bases). CDR1 is SGHVS, CDR2 FNYEAQ, per germline. CDR3 size: 15 residues. V dropped 5 bases and J dropped 8 bases, with 19 bases sitting between them. CDR3 DNA sequence: TGTGCCAGCAGCCACCCGATGGGGGGGCAAGATGAGCAGTTCTTC. Translating it yields CASSHPMGGQDEQFF.

This chain connects TRBV7-3 to TRBJ2-1, with 11 bases identical to TRBD1. This CDR3 is 18 amino acids long. V was clipped by 2 bases and J by 3 bases; unmatched bases: 9. The germline V gene encodes CDR1 SGHTA and CDR2 FQGTGA. As DNA, the CDR3 is TGTGCCAGCAGCTTATGGGACAGGGGGTCCTACTTCTACAATGAGCAGTTCTTC. Translation gives CASSLWDRGSYFYNEQFF.

This chain uses TRBV4-3 with TRBJ2-3; 8 bases fit TRBD2. The ends lost 0 bases at V and 2 bases at J; junction bases unmatched: 7. The CDR3 consists of 17 residues. Germline CDR1 is LGHNA and CDR2 is YSLEER. CDR3 in amino acids: CASSQDYYGGDTDTQYF. The DNA of the CDR3 is TGCGCCAGCAGCCAAGACTATTACGGGGGGGACACAGATACGCAGTATTTT.

This chain joins TRBV23-1 and TRBJ2-5; 10 bases line up with TRBD1. Judging by the DNA end, TRBJ2-7 fits better; the J call may be wrong. TRBV23-1 is classed as an ORF, of uncertain function. The CDR3 sequence is 16 residues long. The CDR3: CASSQCRRQGANEQYF. The CDR3 DNA sequence: TGCGCCAGCAGTCAATGCCGTAGACAGGGGGCAAACGAGCAGTACTTC.

This chain joins TRBV11-3 and TRBJ2-1; 9 bases map to TRBD2. This CDR3 is 15 amino acids long. The V gene's germline CDR1 is SGHNT and CDR2 YENEEA. V was pared by 0 bases and J by 4 bases, with 1 base of the junction left unmatched. The CDR3: CASSLETSGYNEQFF. In nucleotides, the CDR3 is TGTGCCAGCAGCTTAGAAACTAGCGGGTACAATGAGCAGTTCTTC. The complete variable domain, with remaining parts taken from reference TRBV11-3 and TRBJ2-1, reads EAGVVQSPRYKIIEKKQPVAFWCNPISGHNTLYWYLQNLGQGPELLIRYENEEAVDDSQLPKDRFSAERLKGVDSTLKIQPAELGDSAVYLCASSLETSGYNEQFFGPGTRLTVL.

This rearrangement joins TRBV6-6 to TRBJ1-2; no clear D gene. CDR3 length: 13 residues. With 5 bases removed from V and 1 base from J, the gap between germline ends came to 8 bases. In germline, CDR1 is MNHNY, CDR2 SVGAGI (reference sequence). DNA for the CDR3: TGTGCCAGCAGTGGTCAGGTTAACTATGGCTACACCTTC. It yields the protein CASSGQVNYGYTF.

The chain recombines TRBV7-8 with TRBJ2-7, with 9 positions matching TRBD1. From germline, CDR1 is SGHVS and CDR2 FQNEAQ. The CDR3 is 15 amino acids. Trimming removed 5 bases from V and 2 bases from J; junction bases left unmatched: 7. CDR3 protein: CASSEAGTGTYEQYF. The CDR3, as DNA: TGTGCCAGCAGCGAAGCCGGGACAGGGACCTACGAGCAGTACTTC.

This chain joins TRBV15 and TRBJ2-3; the match to TRBD2 covers 10 bases. V was pared by 4 bases and J by 5 bases, with 3 bases of the junction left unmatched. Per the germline V gene, CDR1 is LNHNV and CDR2 is YYDKDF (reference sequence). This CDR3 spans 14 amino acids. The CDR3 reads CATSTERGGDTQYF. CDR3 DNA: TGTGCCACCAGCACCGAGCGGGGGGGAGATACGCAGTATTTT.

The chain employs TRBV5-1 and TRBJ2-5; D call uncertain. Per the germline V gene, CDR1 is SGHRS and CDR2 is YFSETQ. V lost 1 base and J lost 2, with 12 bases in between. CDR3 length: 15 amino acids. CDR3 sequence: CASSLNQVSQETQYF. The CDR3 DNA sequence: TGCGCCAGCAGCTTGAATCAGGTTTCTCAAGAGACCCAGTACTTC.